Listed below are T cell receptor beta chains from one sample, sequenced in a study of T cell responses to AZD1222 COVID-19 vaccine. Assay used: immunoSEQ multiplex PCR; TCRdb lists only in-frame clones, some missing. The sample records over 65,000 clones, 80% to 90% being singletons. This specimen consisted of peripheral blood, obtained on day 0 of AZD1222 vaccination. These receptors all come from an adult in good health. Each CDR3 is given with its conserved first and last residue. The D gene is left open where the match is weak. Clone size appears in some rows only: once, few, many, or a class for an expanded clone.

TRBV6-1	once	TRBJ2-7	TRBD2	TGTGCCAGCAGGTCCTTTGCAGCGGGGTACTACGAGCAGTACTTC	CASRSFAAGYYEQYF
TRBV18	NA	TRBJ1-5	NA	TGTGCCAGCTCACCAGGGGAGGGCAATCAGCCCCAGCATTTT	CASSPGEGNQPQHF
TRBV2	NA	TRBJ1-6	NA	TGTGCCAGCGAGGCGGAAAAACGTTCACCCCTCCACTTT	CASEAEKRSPLHF
TRBV9	NA	TRBJ2-7	TRBD1	TGTGCCAGCAGCCCATCGACAGGGAGCTACGAGCAGTACTTC	CASSPSTGSYEQYF
TRBV4-1	NA	TRBJ1-5	TRBD1	TGCGCCAGCAGCCAAAGGGGACAGGGTGATCAGCCCCAGCATTTT	CASSQRGQGDQPQHF
TRBV6-5	NA	TRBJ1-2	NA	TGTGCCAGCAGCTGGGACACAGGCTATGGCTACACCTTC	CASSWDTGYGYTF
TRBV19	NA	TRBJ2-1	TRBD1	TGTGCCAGTAGTAGGGCAGGGGGCCTCTACAATGAGCAGTTCTTC	CASSRAGGLYNEQFF
TRBV27	NA	TRBJ2-5	TRBD1	TGTGCCAGCAGTTTCCAGGGGGCGAGGGAGACCCAGTACTTC	CASSFQGARETQYF
TRBV6-5	NA	TRBJ1-3	TRBD1	TGTGCCAGCAGGGCGGACAGGGCTGGAAACACCATATATTTT	CASRADRAGNTIYF
TRBV15	NA	TRBJ1-1	NA	TGTGCCACCAGCAGTTGGGTCGTAGAGAACACTGAAGCTTTCTTT	CATSSWVVENTEAFF
TRBV2	NA	TRBJ1-1	NA	TGTGCCAGCAACACACAGGGGAACACTGAAGCTTTCTTT	CASNTQGNTEAFF
TRBV9	NA	TRBJ2-2	NA	TGTGCCAGCAGCGTAAATCAACTTGCCGGGGAGCTGTTTTTT	CASSVNQLAGELFF
TRBV11-3	NA	TRBJ2-1	NA	TGTGCCAGCAGCTTACAGGGGGGACGCGGGACGAATGAGCAGTTCTTC	CASSLQGGRGTNEQFF
TRBV29-1	NA	TRBJ2-4	NA	TGCAGCGTTGCGGCAGGGATAAGCAAAAACATTCAGTACTTC	CSVAAGISKNIQYF
TRBV3-1/TRBV3-2	once	TRBJ1-3	NA	TGTGCCAGCAGCCAAGAGAGGAACACCATATATTTT	CASSQERNTIYF
TRBV3-1/TRBV3-2	NA	TRBJ1-1	NA	TGTGCCAGCAGCCAAGGTCTGGAGAACACTGAAGCTTTCTTT	CASSQGLENTEAFF
TRBV19	NA	TRBJ2-7	NA	TGTGCCAGTAGTATTAAGGAAAACTACGAGCAGTACTTC	CASSIKENYEQYF
TRBV5-1	few	TRBJ1-1	NA	TGCGCCAGCAGCTTGGAGTCCAAATCGAACACTGAAGCTTTCTTT	CASSLESKSNTEAFF
TRBV6-5	few	TRBJ1-2	NA	TGTGCCAGCAGTTACGGGGGGCCCGCCTATGGCTACACCTTC	CASSYGGPAYGYTF
TRBV2	once	TRBJ2-5	NA	TGTGCCAGCATTAGAACCGAAGGAGAGACCCAGTACTTC	CASIRTEGETQYF
TRBV15	NA	TRBJ2-5	NA	TGTGCCACCAGCACCTTCCTAACTCTAGGCAGGGAGGAGACCCAGTACTTC	CATSTFLTLGREETQYF
TRBV6-5	NA	TRBJ2-7	TRBD1	TGTGCCAGCCTCCCGGGACAGAGCTCCTACGAGCAGTACTTC	CASLPGQSSYEQYF
TRBV3-1/TRBV3-2	NA	TRBJ2-5	NA	TGTGCCAGCAGGAGAAACCGGGAAACGGGGGAGACCCAGTACTTC	CASRRNRETGETQYF
TRBV11-3	NA	TRBJ2-5	TRBD1	TGTGCCAGCAGCTTAGGGACAGGGGGAGAGACCCAGTACTTC	CASSLGTGGETQYF
TRBV7-6	once	TRBJ2-7	TRBD2	TGTGCCAGCAGCTCGGGACTAGCGGGGACCTACGAGCAGTACTTC	CASSSGLAGTYEQYF
TRBV15	once	TRBJ2-7	NA	TGTGCCACCCGGAGGGGGTCATCCTACGAGCAGTACTTC	CATRRGSSYEQYF
TRBV6-2/TRBV6-3	many	TRBJ1-2	TRBD1	TGTGCCAGCAGTTACCCCGGACAGGGGATGGGCTATGGCTACACCTTC	CASSYPGQGMGYGYTF
TRBV4-3	NA	TRBJ1-5	NA	TGCGCCAGCAGCCAAGAGATGGGTGGCAATCAGCCCCAGCATTTT	CASSQEMGGNQPQHF
TRBV28	NA	TRBJ2-7	TRBD2	TGTGCCAGCAGACCTGGGACTAGCGGGAGGAACGAGCAGTACTTC	CASRPGTSGRNEQYF
TRBV27	once	TRBJ1-5	NA	TGTGCCAGCAGTTTACTGCCAGGGGGCAATCAGCCCCAGCATTTT	CASSLLPGGNQPQHF
TRBV7-9	NA	TRBJ1-1	TRBD1	TGTGCCAGCAGCCAAACAGGGGACCGGACTGAAGCTTTCTTT	CASSQTGDRTEAFF
TRBV6-5	once	TRBJ1-3	NA	TGTGCCAGCAGTTACTCGCGGGGAAACACCATATATTTT	CASSYSRGNTIYF
TRBV10-3	NA	TRBJ2-7	NA	TGTGCCATCAGTGCATCCTCCTACGAGCAGTACTTC	CAISASSYEQYF
TRBV30	NA	TRBJ1-3	NA	TGTGCCTGGAGCATAACTAGCTCTGGAAACACCATATATTTT	CAWSITSSGNTIYF
TRBV11-3	NA	TRBJ2-1	NA	TGTGCCAGCAGCTTAGCAGAGAATGAGCAGTTCTTC	CASSLAENEQFF
TRBV14	NA	TRBJ2-1	NA	TGTGCCAGCAGCCATAAGGGGGATGAGCAGTTCTTC	CASSHKGDEQFF
TRBV6-5	NA	TRBJ1-2	TRBD1	TGTGCCAGCACTCAGCAACTACAGGGGGGCTACACCTTC	CASTQQLQGGYTF
TRBV9	NA	TRBJ2-7	NA	TGTGCCAGCAGCGTAGCTTACGGCGGAGCCTACGAGCAGTACTTC	CASSVAYGGAYEQYF
TRBV7-7	NA	TRBJ2-1	TRBD2	TGTGCTAGCACCTCAGAACCGGGACTAGCGATTGATGAGCAGTTCTTC	CASTSEPGLAIDEQFF
TRBV19	NA	TRBJ2-2	NA	TGTGCCAGTAGGTGGGTTGGTGGCGGGGAGCTGTTTTTT	CASRWVGGGELFF
TRBV28	NA	TRBJ1-2	NA	TGTGCCAGCAGCTCTGCGGGCAGGGGACATGGCTACACCTTC	CASSSAGRGHGYTF